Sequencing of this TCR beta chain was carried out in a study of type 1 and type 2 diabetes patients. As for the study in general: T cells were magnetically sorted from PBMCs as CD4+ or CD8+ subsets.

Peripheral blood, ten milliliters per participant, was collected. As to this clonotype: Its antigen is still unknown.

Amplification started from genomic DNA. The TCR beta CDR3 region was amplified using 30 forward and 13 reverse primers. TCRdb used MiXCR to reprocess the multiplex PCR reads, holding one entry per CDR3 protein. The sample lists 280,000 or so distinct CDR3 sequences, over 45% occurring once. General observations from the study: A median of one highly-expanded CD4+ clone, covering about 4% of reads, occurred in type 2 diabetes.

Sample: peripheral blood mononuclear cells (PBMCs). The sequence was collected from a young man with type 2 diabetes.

The CDR3 region has the DNA TGTGCCACCAGCTCGGCTAGCGGAGCCAAAAACATTCAGTACTTC. Its translation is CATSSASGAKNIQYF. The V and J genes are TRBV15 and TRBJ2-4, with TRBD2 matching over 7 bases. This CDR3 has 15 residues. V lost 5 bases and J lost 0; bases outside the gene matches: 4. The V gene's germline CDR1 is LNHNV and CDR2 YYDKDF (reference sequence).